Listed below are T cell receptor beta chains from one sample, sequenced in a study of T-cell reconstitution after alpha-beta-depleted transplantation in children. One entry per CDR3 protein, called by TCRdb with MiXCR from the PCR reads. Of 610,000 or so distinct CDR3 sequences listed, roughly a quarter are singletons. Sequenced here: PBMCs, sampled before TCRalphabeta/CD19-depleted stem cell transplant. The receptor set was obtained from a boy in the first two years of life with Wiskott-Aldrich syndrome, due to receive a stem cell transplant. Each CDR3 is given with its conserved first and last residue.

v_gene	j_gene	CDR3aa
TRBV4-1	TRBJ1-1	CASSQLSGTGTEAFF
TRBV7-6	.	CASSLVGDAQYF
TRBV27	TRBJ2-7	CASSLMRTSGLSYEQYF
TRBV12-3/TRBV12-4	TRBJ1-1	CASRLKQGSTEAFF
TRBV6-2/TRBV6-3	TRBJ2-5	CASSWTRSGGIQETQYF
TRBV20-1	TRBJ2-5	CSAGGQIQETQYF
TRBV7-2	TRBJ2-1	CASSLAGGSQLQFF
TRBV10-3	TRBJ2-1	CAISEDGYNEQFF
TRBV10-2	TRBJ2-2	CASSDPSDGELFF
TRBV2	TRBJ2-4	CASSEAFIRGREF
TRBV5-1	TRBJ1-1	CASSLDLGREAFF
TRBV4-1	TRBJ2-5	CASSQETPGGLETQYF
TRBV27	TRBJ1-5	CASSFRDTQPQHF
TRBV10-3	TRBJ1-1	CAISGQGRGTEAFF
TRBV28	TRBJ2-7	CASSLAVVSYEQYF
TRBV29-1	TRBJ2-3	CSVATGRDTQYF
TRBV5-1	TRBJ2-1	CASSLTGLAGGRNEQFF
TRBV6-2/TRBV6-3	TRBJ2-1	CASSYSKAGGTYNEQFF
TRBV12-3/TRBV12-4	TRBJ2-1	CASSLLASHEQFF
TRBV5-1	TRBJ2-1	CASYDRGTSGVIYNEQFF
TRBV20-1	TRBJ2-1	CSADHNEQFF
TRBV20-1	TRBJ2-4	CSAWYRAKNIQYF
TRBV6-1	TRBJ2-2	CACSTTYTGELFF
TRBV10-3	TRBJ2-7	CAISDVDSAYEQYF
TRBV12-3/TRBV12-4	TRBJ2-2	CASCLGTGELFF
TRBV11-2	TRBJ2-3	CASRLWGGKSTDTQYF
TRBV19	TRBJ1-1	CASKGTGLVSVTEAFF
TRBV4-1	TRBJ1-3	CASSQFTPGQGASGNTIYF
TRBV5-1	TRBJ2-1	CASSLAMANNEQFF
TRBV12-3/TRBV12-4	TRBJ2-5	CASRRDRAKETQYF
TRBV12-3/TRBV12-4	TRBJ2-2	CASSLADLNTGELFF
TRBV29-1	TRBJ2-2	CSVNFRVTGELFF
TRBV5-1	TRBJ1-5	CASSGEGQGNQPQHF
TRBV7-3	TRBJ2-5	CASSSKGGRSQETQYF
TRBV11-2	TRBJ1-1	CASSFDRGTNTEAFF
TRBV18	TRBJ1-1	CASSGTDTEAFF
TRBV4-1	TRBJ1-1	CASSQGFGARGNTEAFF
TRBV21-1	TRBJ2-1	CASIYGLAGVYNEQFF
TRBV15	TRBJ2-1	CATSRDLNEQFF
TRBV6-6	TRBJ1-2	CASSYVANAGYTF
TRBV20-1	TRBJ1-2	CSARDRGGYTF
TRBV28	TRBJ1-5	CASSSPYRGRLGNQPQHF
TRBV5-4	TRBJ2-2	CASSFGQMTGELFF
TRBV12-3/TRBV12-4	TRBJ2-1	CASSSAGEEQFF
TRBV6-5	TRBJ2-3	CASSYSAATTDTQYF
TRBV10-3	TRBJ2-5	CAISLQGTGETQYF
TRBV5-5	TRBJ2-1	CASSLGPGVDNEQFF
TRBV5-6	TRBJ2-2	CASSLQGLVTGELFF
TRBV2	TRBJ2-3	CASSALARTDTQYF
TRBV24-1	TRBJ1-1	CATSGQANTEAFF
TRBV20-1	TRBJ2-3	CSAAGTSGRPTDTQYF
TRBV7-6	TRBJ2-2	CASSLAGELFF
TRBV7-6	TRBJ1-6	CASSSNARMWGAHNSPLHF
TRBV12-3/TRBV12-4	TRBJ2-5	CASSLYTEQETQYF
TRBV12-3/TRBV12-4	TRBJ2-7	CASSSSGYEQYF